This record covers a single T cell receptor beta chain. The antigen remains undetermined. A junction end diverges from the germline sequence, so it may reflect a read error. This sample is drawn from a study of cytomegalovirus exposure and HLA in healthy donors. Repertoires were generated with immunoSEQ multiplex PCR, while TCRdb's copy carries only in-frame clones and drops some. Of approximately 110,000 clones in the sample, 90% to 95% were seen once. Findings of the study overall: The study flagged some 170 TCR beta chains as cytomegalovirus-associated.

There are 13 residues in the CDR3. Per the germline V gene, CDR1 is MDHEN and CDR2 is SYDVKM. Sequenced: PBMCs. This sequence joins TRBV28 and TRBJ2-7; possibly TRBD1 or TRBD2 for D (7 bases each). The source is a woman in her late teens or twenties in good health and CMV-seronegative. The CDR3 sequence is CASRGGNSGEQYF. In DNA, the CDR3 is TGTGCTAGCAGGGGGGGAAACTCTGGCGAGCAGTACTTC.